The 8 T cell receptor beta chains below all came from one sample that was sequenced in a study of CD8 T cells in ankylosing spondylitis. Each CDR3 protein is one row after TCRdb ran MiXCR on the 5' RACE reads. The sample yields approximately 35,000 distinct CDR3 sequences, roughly 11% seen once. Specimen: synovial fluid, either unsorted or a sorted T cell fraction (not recorded which). All receptors derive from a male donor with ankylosing spondylitis.

The V gene is TRBV20-1, the J gene TRBJ2-7; possible D gene TRBD1, 6 bases. This CDR3 spans 15 amino acids. Trimming cost V 0 bases and J 3 bases, with 15 bases left between them. Germline CDR1 is DFQATT and CDR2 is SNEGSKA (reference sequence). CDR3 in DNA: TGCAGTGCTAGAGACGGTGGGGGACAAGTCTACGAGCAGTACTTC. It encodes CSARDGGGQVYEQYF.

The table lists this clonotype with a few counts. V usage is TRBV19 and J usage is TRBJ2-7, with D perhaps matching TRBD1 (6 bases). V was clipped by 7 bases and J by 6 bases, with 22 bases between them. The germline V gene encodes CDR1 LNHDA and CDR2 SQIVND (reference sequence). The CDR3 sequence is 15 residues long. This chain's CDR3 is CASTPSTGAPSEQYF. CDR3 coding DNA: TGTGCCAGTACCCCGTCGACAGGCGCTCCCTCCGAGCAGTACTTC.

In its sample, this clonotype is medium-sized. V usage is TRBV28 and J usage is TRBJ2-1; D might be TRBD1 or TRBD2, each matching 6 bases. The CDR3 extends over 12 amino acids. Trimming took 5 bases from V and 9 from J, leaving 11 bases between them. Germline V gene data show CDR1 as MDHEN and CDR2 as SYDVKM. Here the CDR3 reads CASSLRGVEQFF. In DNA, the CDR3 is TGTGCCAGCAGTCTAAGGGGGGTTGAGCAGTTCTTC.

There are many counts of this clonotype. The rearrangement uses TRBV7-9 and TRBJ2-1, with D tentatively TRBD1 or TRBD2 (5 bases each). The CDR3 has 15 amino acids. Germline V gene lookup returns CDR1 SEHNR and CDR2 FQNEAQ (reference sequence). Deletions cut 5 bases from V and 0 bases from J, with 11 bases between. CDR3 sequence (DNA): TGTGCCAGCAGCCCGGGGCGGAGCTCCTACAATGAGCAGTTCTTC. It is translated as CASSPGRSSYNEQFF.

This clonotype was detected a few times. The chain joins TRBV7-9 to TRBJ2-1, with D possibly TRBD1 on 5 matching bases. The CDR3 length is 14 residues. Germline V gene lookup returns CDR1 SEHNR and CDR2 FQNEAQ (reference sequence). Trimming stripped 3 bases from V and 7 bases from J, with 13 bases between. The CDR3 DNA follows: TGTGCCAGCAGCTTCAGGGCAGAGATAAATGAGCAGTTCTTC. It codes for CASSFRAEINEQFF.

This clonotype occurred a few times. The chain joins TRBV7-8 to TRBJ2-3; 8 bases agree with TRBD2. Germline-derived CDR1 and CDR2 are SGHVS and FQNEAQ. The CDR3 spans 19 residues. V lost 0 bases, J lost 3 bases, and 14 bases stayed unmatched. CDR3 protein: CASSLAFSGRLFRTDTQYF. CDR3 nucleotides: TGTGCCAGCAGCTTAGCGTTCAGCGGGAGACTCTTCCGAACAGATACGCAGTATTTT.

The V gene is TRBV16, the J gene TRBJ2-5; D ambiguous. The germline V and J ends were trimmed by 0 bases and 1 base, with 12 bases remaining between them. CDR1 and CDR2 (germline): KGHSY, FQNENV. CDR3 length: 16 residues. This CDR3 reads CASSQSVGSSQETQYF. CDR3 DNA: TGTGCCAGCAGCCAATCTGTGGGCAGTAGCCAAGAGACCCAGTACTTC.

This clonotype was seen at least ten times. Mismatch with germline at one junction end may stem from a read error. The chain employs TRBV24-1 and TRBJ2-1, with TRBD1 as a possible D gene (7 bases). The CDR3 runs to 17 residues. Germline CDR1 KGHDR, CDR2 SFDVKD. CDR3 sequence: CATSGTERAVSYNEQFF. The CDR3 DNA reads as TGTGCCACGAGTGGGACAGAGCGGGCTGTTTCCTACAATGAGCAGTTCTTC.